Here is one T cell receptor (beta chain) with its context. Its matching antigen is unknown. This record belongs to a study of shared clonotypes between healthy human individuals. Study summary: Every donor yielded three CD4 naive, three CD4 memory, two CD8 naive and one CD8 memory plate.

The DNA input per sorted-subset replicate PCR was approximately 210 ng, corresponding to 25,000 to 35,000 T cell genomes. Method: immunoSEQ multiplex PCR; TCRdb's copy keeps in-frame clones and lacks some. Among 2,500,000 or so clones listed, roughly 92% were seen once. With 2 bases removed from V and 3 bases from J, the gap between germline ends came to 13 bases. CDR1 and CDR2 (germline): MDHEN, SYDVKM. The CDR3 extends over 16 amino acids. The CD4+ fraction was divided into a CD45RA+ naive subset and a CD45RA-negative memory subset. General study findings and limits: Blood alone was sampled, and tissue repertoires likely differ.

V usage is TRBV28 and J usage is TRBJ2-2; TRBD2 might be the D (6 bases). The TCR originated in a man younger than 35 in good health. The sequenced sample consisted of naive CD4+ T cells sorted from blood. Documented subset: CD45RA+ positively selected. The CDR3 loop reads CASSLREVVYTGELFF. The CDR3 region has the DNA TGTGCCAGCAGTTTAAGGGAGGTTGTTTACACCGGGGAGCTGTTTTTT.